This T cell receptor beta chain was profiled in a study of blood T cell repertoires in COVID-19. Profiling relied on immunoSEQ multiplex PCR, and the TCRdb table lists in-frame clones only, not all of them. The sample has about 270,000 clones; 80% to 90% are singletons. V lost 4 bases and J 9 bases, leaving 13 bases between the germline ends. The germline V gene encodes CDR1 MNHEY and CDR2 SVGAGI. The CDR3 sequence is 13 residues long. The age range of participants was about 18 to 95 years, with residence in around 22 US areas. Clinical history as reported by participants underpinned cohort assignment. This clone has just one count.

This receptor was identified in a woman aged 30 to 39 with acute COVID-19. Input material: PBMCs or T cells enriched from blood (not recorded which). This rearrangement joins TRBV6-5 to TRBJ2-1; weak D call: TRBD2 (6 bases). The CDR3, as DNA: TGTGCCAGCAGTTCGCTGGGGAGGTCTGAGCAGTTCTTC. Encoded protein: CASSSLGRSEQFF.